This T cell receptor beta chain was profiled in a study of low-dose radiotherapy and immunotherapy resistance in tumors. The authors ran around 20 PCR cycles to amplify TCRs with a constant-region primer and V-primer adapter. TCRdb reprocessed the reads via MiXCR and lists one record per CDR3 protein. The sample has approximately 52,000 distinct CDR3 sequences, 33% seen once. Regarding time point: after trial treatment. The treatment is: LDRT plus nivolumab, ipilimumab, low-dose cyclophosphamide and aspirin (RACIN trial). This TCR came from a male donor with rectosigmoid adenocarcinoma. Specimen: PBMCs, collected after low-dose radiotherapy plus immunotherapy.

CDR3 in amino acids: CASSLPATYEQYF. DNA for the CDR3: TGTGCCAGCAGCCTCCCGGCCACCTACGAGCAGTACTTC. J is TRBJ2-7 and V is TRBV6-6, with no clear D. Germline CDR1 and CDR2: MNHNY and SVGAGI (reference sequence). V dropped 6 bases and J dropped 2 bases, with 11 bases sitting between them. CDR3 size: 13 residues.